This TCR beta chain was sequenced during a study of CD8+ T cells in alopecia areata. Study-wide background: Scoring of treated patients' severity used the percentage of affected scalp area.

Reverse transcription of extracted RNA yielded cDNA, which provided the sequencing template. Libraries were prepared by immunoSEQ multiplex PCR; TCRdb keeps only in-frame clonotypes and omits some of them. The sample shows about 64,000 clones, roughly 46% of them seen only once. The treatment denotes: oral pan-JAK inhibitor, 5-10 mg twice daily. PBMCs were stained for CD3, CD4 and CD8, and CD4+ and CD8+ T cells were sorted. The CDR3 contains 16 residues. The germline CDR1 and CDR2 sequences are MDHEN and SYDVKM. V lost 3 bases and J lost 2, with 14 bases in between. The receptor was derived from a human donor with alopecia areata. The chain has TRBV28 and TRBJ2-1, with no clear D. Sequenced material: CD8+ T cells sorted from blood, taken at approximately week 39, from a patient treated with tofacitinib. The CDR3 loop reads CASSFVLRDAYNEQFF. For the CDR3, the DNA is TGTGCCAGCAGTTTTGTTCTTCGCGACGCCTACAATGAGCAGTTCTTC.